This TCR beta chain was documented in a study of shared clonotypes between healthy human individuals. Study outcomes and limitations: Compared with clonotypes that all four donors shared, non-shared clonotypes had lower generation probabilities. Sharing of clonotypes among donors was expected to vary with sequencing depth.

At the deep level, the assay was run. The repertoire was sequenced with immunoSEQ multiplex PCR; TCRdb's copy has only in-frame clones and lacks some. The sample yields over 2,000,000 clones, 80% to 95% seen once. Points on this clone: Antigen specificity is unknown.

The naive CD8 subset, CD45RO-negative cells positively selected for CCR7, excluded terminally differentiated effector memory CD45RA+ cells. V dropped 7 bases and J dropped 10 bases, with 14 bases sitting between them. Looked up from germline, CDR1 is MGHDK and CDR2 is SYGVNS. The CDR3 length is 12 residues. The TCR sequence derives from a man aged 18 to 29 in good health. Some clones in this sample may be carry-over from other donors' samples. Sequencing was performed on naive CD8+ T cells from PBMCs. The J gene is TRBJ2-1, the V gene TRBV25-1, with no clear D. DNA of the CDR3: TGTGCCAGCACAAACCGGTATGGGGAGCAGTTCTTC. Its translation is CASTNRYGEQFF. The full variable domain, in which reference TRBV25-1 and TRBJ2-1 provide the parts outside the CDR3, is EADIYQTPRYLVIGTGKKITLECSQTMGHDKMYWYQQDPGMELHLIHYSYGVNSTEKGDLSSESTVSRIRTEHFPLTLESARPSHTSQYLCASTNRYGEQFFGPGTRLTVL.